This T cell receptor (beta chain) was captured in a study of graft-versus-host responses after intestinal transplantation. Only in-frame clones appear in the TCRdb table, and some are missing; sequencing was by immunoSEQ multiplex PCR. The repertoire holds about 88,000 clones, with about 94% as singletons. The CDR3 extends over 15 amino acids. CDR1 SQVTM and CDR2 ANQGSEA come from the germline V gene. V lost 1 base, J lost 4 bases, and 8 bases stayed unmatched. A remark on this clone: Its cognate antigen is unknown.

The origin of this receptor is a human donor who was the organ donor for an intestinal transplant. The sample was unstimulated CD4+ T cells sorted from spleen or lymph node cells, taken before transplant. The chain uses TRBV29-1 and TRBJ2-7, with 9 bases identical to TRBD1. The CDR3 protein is CSVEVTGTGRYEQYF. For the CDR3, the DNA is TGCAGCGTTGAAGTTACCGGGACAGGGCGTTACGAGCAGTACTTC.